A single sample is the source of the 14 T cell receptor beta chains below, sequenced in a study of monozygotic twins with inflammatory bowel disease. TCRdb reprocessed the 5' RACE reads; each CDR3 protein has one entry and no DNA is given. The listing records approximately 400,000 distinct CDR3 sequences. Sequenced material: blood. The receptors were sampled from a human donor with ulcerative colitis or Crohn's disease, or a healthy co-twin of an affected twin (not recorded which).

J is TRBJ2-7 and V is TRBV6-5; TCRdb's D gene call, TRBD1, goes unchecked for lack of DNA. The CDR3 sequence is 13 residues long. Germline CDR1 and CDR2: MNHEY and SVGAGI. CDR3 protein: CASSYPGGDEQYF.

V and J are TRBV6-5 and TRBJ1-1; TCRdb gives TRBD1 as the D gene, but with no DNA this cannot be confirmed. This CDR3 is 13 amino acids long. Germline V gives CDR1 MNHEY, CDR2 SVGAGI. The CDR3 sequence is CASTFTGSAEAFF.

The chain uses TRBV15 and TRBJ2-2. Germline V gene lookup returns CDR1 LNHNV and CDR2 YYDKDF (reference sequence). CDR3 length: 14 residues. CDR3 residues: CATSIGRVTGELFF.

This rearrangement joins TRBV12-3 or TRBV12-4 to TRBJ2-7. The CDR3 is 14 residues long. The CDR3 sequence: CASSIRQGSYEQYF.

The rearrangement links TRBV7-9 to TRBJ1-2; TCRdb outputs TRBD1, but without DNA this stays unchecked. The germline V gene has CDR1 SEHNR and CDR2 FQNEAQ (reference sequence). The CDR3 runs 13 residues. The CDR3 is CASSSAGDRGYTF. The full variable domain, with the rest looked up from reference TRBV7-9 and TRBJ1-2, is DTGVSQNPRHKITKRGQNVTFRCDPISEHNRLYWYRQTLGQGPEFLTYFQNEAQLEKSRLLSDRFSAERPKGSFSTLEIQRTEQGDSAMYLCASSSAGDRGYTFGSGTRLTVV.

The chain couples TRBV28 to TRBJ2-4; TCRdb's assignment of TRBD1 cannot be checked, as there is no DNA. Germline CDR1 reads MDHEN; CDR2 reads SYDVKM. This CDR3 region has 14 residues. The CDR3 sequence is CASVGGTVRGIQYF.

This chain uses TRBV7-2 with TRBJ2-3; TCRdb's D call, TRBD2, is unchecked because there is no DNA. Germline-derived CDR1 and CDR2 are SGHTA and FQGNSA. This CDR3 has 16 amino acids. The CDR3 loop reads CASSPFLGGITDTQYF.

The chain employs TRBV20-1 and TRBJ2-1; TCRdb outputs TRBD2, but without DNA this stays unchecked. The CDR3 is made up of 15 amino acids. CDR1 is DFQATT, CDR2 SNEGSKA, per germline (reference sequence). CDR3 protein: CSATHLAGGPREQFF.

This chain connects TRBV20-1 to TRBJ2-5; TCRdb selects TRBD2, and the lack of DNA leaves this call unchecked. The CDR3 covers 13 residues. The germline V gene encodes CDR1 DFQATT and CDR2 SNEGSKA (reference sequence). The CDR3 loop reads CSANVGREETQYF.

The chain uses TRBV4-1 and TRBJ2-7; checking the TCRdb D call of TRBD2 is not possible without DNA. The CDR3 runs 14 residues. Germline V gene sequence: CDR1 MGHRA, CDR2 YSYEKL. CDR3 residues: CASSHSGPSYEQYF.

The chain carries TRBV5-1 and TRBJ1-2; checking the TCRdb D call of TRBD1 is not possible without DNA. The CDR3 has 16 residues. Germline CDR1 SGHRS, CDR2 YFSETQ. The CDR3 reads CASSSSSGGTSYGYTF.

The chain has TRBV5-1 and TRBJ1-1. The CDR3 consists of 15 residues. Germline V gene data show CDR1 as SGHRS and CDR2 as YFSETQ. The CDR3 here is CASSLLGHRETEAFF.

The chain combines TRBV5-4 with TRBJ2-1; there is no DNA to check the TCRdb D call of TRBD2. Germline lookup yields CDR1 SGHNT and CDR2 YYREEE (reference sequence). The CDR3 extends over 12 amino acids. The CDR3 region is CASSRTSDEQFF. Filled out from reference TRBV5-4 and TRBJ2-1, the complete variable domain reads ETGVTQSPTHLIKTRGQQVTLRCSSQSGHNTVSWYQQALGQGPQFIFQYYREEENGRGNFPPRFSGLQFPNYSSELNVNALELDDSALYLCASSRTSDEQFFGPGTRLTVL.

V gene TRBV7-2 combines with J gene TRBJ2-5; TCRdb selects TRBD1, and the lack of DNA leaves this call unchecked. This CDR3 is 15 amino acids long. The germline gives CDR1 SGHTA, CDR2 FQGNSA. CDR3 protein: CASSSGQGVGETQYF. Full variable domain (remainder filled in from reference TRBV7-2 and TRBJ2-5): GAGVSQSPSNKVTEKGKDVELRCDPISGHTALYWYRQSLGQGLEFLIYFQGNSAPDKSGLPSDRFSAERTGGSVSTLTIQRTQQEDSAVYLCASSSGQGVGETQYFGPGTRLLVL.